Reported below is one T cell receptor (beta chain). Its antigen is unknown. These data belong to a study of T cell responses to AZD1222 COVID-19 vaccine. The CDR3 consists of 15 residues. In germline, CDR1 is LGHNA, CDR2 YSLEER. Trimming left V 5 bases short and J 7 bases short, with 17 bases between. Whole-study results and caveats: Spike was spanned by vaccine-associated CD4 TCRs, with dominance at 160-218 and 743-854. Researchers took repertoire samples only after the peak T cell response had come. There were mostly white British donors and more females than males, and clonal diversity was possibly underestimated.

Sequencing used immunoSEQ multiplex PCR; TCRdb keeps in-frame clones, though not all of them. The sample records about 170,000 clones, 80% to 95% being singletons. This material consisted of peripheral blood, taken on day 0 of AZD1222 vaccination. This chain connects TRBV4-3 to TRBJ1-4, with D perhaps matching TRBD1 (6 bases). The TCR sequence derives from an adult in good health. The CDR3 DNA is TGCGCCAGCAGCGCTCAAACTTACAGGGTTGAAAAACTGTTTTTT. Its protein is CASSAQTYRVEKLFF.